The source of this T cell receptor beta chain is a study of a mutant IDH1 vaccine in newly diagnosed glioma. The wider study: Patients in the study were vaccinated eight times, receiving shots in weeks 1, 3, 5, 7, 11, 15, 19 and 23. Patients had received radiotherapy, temozolomide, or both previously, most receiving both. Treated patients, averaging roughly 40 years, were about 60% male and about 38% female.

V was pared by 6 bases and J by 2 bases, with 11 bases between. From germline, CDR1 is MDHEN and CDR2 SYDVKM. The CDR3 contains 13 residues. This clone was detected only a few times. What it recognizes is unknown. The time point was: week 11, during vaccination. It was 300 ug of mutant IDH1 20-mer peptide that made up each vaccine dose, given with topical imiquimod. Astrocytomas found in donors were new, WHO grade 3 or 4, IDH1-mutant and ATRX-lost. The repertoire was sequenced with immunoSEQ multiplex PCR; TCRdb's copy has only in-frame clones and lacks some. The sample holds 40,000 or so clones, around 84% seen once.

Source: PBMCs, taken from a glioma patient whose treatment included an IDH1 peptide vaccine. The TCR sequence derives from a man aged 40-50 years with glioma. The chain combines TRBV28 with TRBJ2-7; D call uncertain. Here the CDR3 reads CASRPDGAYEQYF. DNA for the CDR3: TGTGCCAGCAGGCCCGACGGAGCCTACGAGCAGTACTTC.